The TCR beta chain under discussion was sequenced for a study of T and B cells in COVID-19 patients. Study overall: Critical illness requiring mechanical ventilation or extracorporeal membrane oxygenation affected three fifths of the roughly 20 active-infection patients.

Multiplex PCR with BIOMED2 TRB-A/B primer pools amplified TRB rearrangements. TCRdb redid the calling of the multiplex PCR reads with MiXCR, one entry per CDR3 protein. The sample records some 13,000 distinct CDR3 sequences, over 25% being singletons. The CDR3 is 14 residues long. The V and J ends lost 7 bases and 6 bases, in that order; junction bases with no gene match: 6. Germline V lookup: CDR1 SNHLY, CDR2 FYNNEI. Each TRB amplification used roughly 230-550 ng of genomic DNA from blood. The clonotype originates from a human donor who had recovered from COVID-19. The material sequenced was blood. The chain has TRBV2 and TRBJ1-4, with 9 bases fitting TRBD1. As DNA, the CDR3 is TGTGCCAGCAAGCCCGGGACAGGGTATGAAAAACTGTTTTTT. This codes for CASKPGTGYEKLFF.